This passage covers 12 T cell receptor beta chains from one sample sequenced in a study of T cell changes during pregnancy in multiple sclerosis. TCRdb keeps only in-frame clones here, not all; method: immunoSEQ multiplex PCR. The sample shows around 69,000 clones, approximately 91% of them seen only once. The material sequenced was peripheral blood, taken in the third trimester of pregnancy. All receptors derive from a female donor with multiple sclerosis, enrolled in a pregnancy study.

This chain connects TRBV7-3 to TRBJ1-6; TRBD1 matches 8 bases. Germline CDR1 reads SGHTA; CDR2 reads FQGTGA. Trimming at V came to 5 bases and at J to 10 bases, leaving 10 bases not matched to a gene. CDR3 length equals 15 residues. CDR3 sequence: CASSHGDRRTSPLHF. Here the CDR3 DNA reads TGTGCCAGCAGCCACGGGGACAGGAGGACATCACCCCTCCACTTT.

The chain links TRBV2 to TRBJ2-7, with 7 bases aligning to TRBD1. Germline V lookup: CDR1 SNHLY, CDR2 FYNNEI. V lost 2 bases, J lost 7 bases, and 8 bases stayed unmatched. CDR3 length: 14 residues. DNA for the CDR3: TGTGCCAGCAGTGAAAAAGCAGGGGGTACAGAGCAGTACTTC. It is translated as CASSEKAGGTEQYF. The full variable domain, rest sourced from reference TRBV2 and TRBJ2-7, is EPEVTQTPSHQVTQMGQEVILRCVPISNHLYFYWYRQILGQKVEFLVSFYNNEISEKSEIFDDQFSVERPDGSNFTLKIRSTKLEDSAMYFCASSEKAGGTEQYFGPGTRLTVT.

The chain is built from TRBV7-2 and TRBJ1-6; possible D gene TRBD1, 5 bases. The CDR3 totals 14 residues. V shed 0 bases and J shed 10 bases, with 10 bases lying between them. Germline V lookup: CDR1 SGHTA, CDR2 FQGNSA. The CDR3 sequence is CASSLATGYSPLHF. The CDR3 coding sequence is TGTGCCAGCAGCTTAGCCACAGGTTACTCACCCCTCCACTTT. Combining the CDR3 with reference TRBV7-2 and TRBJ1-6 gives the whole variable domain GAGVSQSPSNKVTEKGKDVELRCDPISGHTALYWYRQSLGQGLEFLIYFQGNSAPDKSGLPSDRFSAERTGGSVSTLTIQRTQQEDSAVYLCASSLATGYSPLHFGNGTRLTVT.

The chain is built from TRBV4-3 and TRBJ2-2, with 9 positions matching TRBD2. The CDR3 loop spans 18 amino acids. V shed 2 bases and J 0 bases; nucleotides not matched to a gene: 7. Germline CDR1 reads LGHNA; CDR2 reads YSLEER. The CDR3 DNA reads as TGCGCCAGCAGCCAAAATGTCGGCGGGGGGGCGAACACCGGGGAGCTGTTTTTT. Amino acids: CASSQNVGGGANTGELFF.

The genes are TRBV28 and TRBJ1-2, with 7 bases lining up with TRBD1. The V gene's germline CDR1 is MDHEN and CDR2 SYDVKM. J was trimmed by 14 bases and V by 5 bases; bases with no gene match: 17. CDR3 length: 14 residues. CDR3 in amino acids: CASSITGARLRPTF. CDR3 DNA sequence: TGTGCCAGCAGTATTACAGGGGCTCGGTTGCGTCCTACCTTC.

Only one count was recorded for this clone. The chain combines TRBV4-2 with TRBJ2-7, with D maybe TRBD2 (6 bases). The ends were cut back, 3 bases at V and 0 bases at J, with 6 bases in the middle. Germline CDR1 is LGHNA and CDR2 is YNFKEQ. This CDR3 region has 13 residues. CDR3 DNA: TGTGCCAGCAGCCAGACTAGCTCCTACGAGCAGTACTTC. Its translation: CASSQTSSYEQYF.

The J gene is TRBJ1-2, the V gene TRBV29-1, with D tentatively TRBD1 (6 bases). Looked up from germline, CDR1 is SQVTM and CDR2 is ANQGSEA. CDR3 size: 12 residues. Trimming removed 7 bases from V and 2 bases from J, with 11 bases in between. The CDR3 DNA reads TGCAGCGGCCGGGACATAAACTATGGCTACACCTTC. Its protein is CSGRDINYGYTF.

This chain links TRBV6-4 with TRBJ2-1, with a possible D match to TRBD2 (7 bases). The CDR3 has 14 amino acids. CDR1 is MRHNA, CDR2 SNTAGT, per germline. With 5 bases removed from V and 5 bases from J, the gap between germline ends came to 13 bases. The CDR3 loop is CASSSSGDNNEQFF. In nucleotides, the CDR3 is TGTGCCAGCAGTTCCAGCGGGGACAACAATGAGCAGTTCTTC.

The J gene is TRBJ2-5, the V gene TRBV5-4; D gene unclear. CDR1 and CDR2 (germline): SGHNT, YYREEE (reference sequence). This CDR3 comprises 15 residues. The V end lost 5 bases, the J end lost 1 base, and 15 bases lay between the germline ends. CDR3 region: CASSYPLQSQETQYF. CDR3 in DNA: TGTGCCAGCAGTTATCCCCTGCAGTCCCAAGAGACCCAGTACTTC.

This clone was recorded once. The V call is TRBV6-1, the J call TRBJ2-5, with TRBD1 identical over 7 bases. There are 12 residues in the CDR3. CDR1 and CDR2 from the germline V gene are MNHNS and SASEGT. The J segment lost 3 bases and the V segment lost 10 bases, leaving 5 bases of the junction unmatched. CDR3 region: CAIGTEEETQYF. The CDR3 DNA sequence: TGTGCCATAGGGACAGAGGAAGAGACCCAGTACTTC.

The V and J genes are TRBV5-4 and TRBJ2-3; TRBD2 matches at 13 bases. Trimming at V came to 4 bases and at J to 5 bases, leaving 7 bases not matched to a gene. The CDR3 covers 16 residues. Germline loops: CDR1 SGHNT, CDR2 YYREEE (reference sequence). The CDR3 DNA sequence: TGTGCCAGCAGCGCCACTAGCGGGGGGGCCGGAGATACGCAGTATTTT. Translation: CASSATSGGAGDTQYF.

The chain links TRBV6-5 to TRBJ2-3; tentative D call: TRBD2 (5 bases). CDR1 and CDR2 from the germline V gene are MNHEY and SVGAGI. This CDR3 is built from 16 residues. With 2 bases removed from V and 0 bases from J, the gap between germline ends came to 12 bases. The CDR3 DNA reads TGTGCCAGCAGTTACCGGATTGGAGGTAGCACAGATACGCAGTATTTT. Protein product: CASSYRIGGSTDTQYF.